The subject of this entry is one T cell receptor (beta chain). This clone was found once. Its binding antigen is unknown. Base-call qualities are not available, and no considerably larger clone is one nucleotide away. To prepare the library, the immunoSEQ multiplex PCR assay was applied. In its TCRdb copy, this immuneACCESS table keeps in-frame sequences only and misses some clones. Where compared with another copy, unresolved V genes explain less than half of these, and the others have no known cause. The sample table lists about 70,000 clones, 80% to 95% of them with a count of one. The ten largest make up 0.29% of the sample. V loses 4 bases of germline sequence and J loses 2 bases, and the interval between the two ends is 13 bases. Inclusive of the bounding cysteine and phenylalanine, the CDR3 is 15 residues long. The read is trimmed to its CDR3 DNA, 45 bases read in frame from base 1. Reading the germline V gene gives CDR1 SGHTA and CDR2 FQGTGA.

This sample stems from a study of T cell changes during pregnancy in multiple sclerosis (dated by TCRdb to between 2018 and 2021). With respect to the entire study: Changes in the T cell repertoire over the course of pregnancy were examined in this study in women with multiple sclerosis.

The specimen comprised CD4+ T cells from peripheral blood mononuclear cells, sampled after pregnancy. The source is a female donor with multiple sclerosis, enrolled in a pregnancy study. Rearrangement joined TRBV7-3 to TRBJ2-3; the D gene is perhaps TRBD2, from 6 matching bases. The CDR3: CASSSSGTHTDTQYF. The bases read TGTGCCAGCAGCTCTTCCGGGACTCACACAGATACGCAGTATTTT.